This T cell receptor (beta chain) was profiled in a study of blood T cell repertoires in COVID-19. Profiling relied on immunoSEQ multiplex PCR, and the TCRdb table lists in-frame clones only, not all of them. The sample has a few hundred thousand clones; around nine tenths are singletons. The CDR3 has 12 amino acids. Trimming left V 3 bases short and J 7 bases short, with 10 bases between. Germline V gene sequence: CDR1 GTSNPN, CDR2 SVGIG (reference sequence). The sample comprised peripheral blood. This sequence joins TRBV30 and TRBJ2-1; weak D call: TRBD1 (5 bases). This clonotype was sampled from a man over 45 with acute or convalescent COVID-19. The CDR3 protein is CAWRGPGNEQFF. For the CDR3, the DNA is TGTGCCTGGAGGGGCCCAGGGAATGAGCAGTTCTTC.